The clone carrying this TCR beta chain was counted only a few times. The antigen remains undetermined. With a J-beta primer mix and a sample-barcoded 5' primer, a second PCR ran 7 to 11 cycles. TCRdb passed the 5' RACE reads through MiXCR, listing each CDR3 protein once. The data show over 600,000 distinct CDR3 sequences, under 25% seen once. The sample belongs to a study of blood T cells in healthy people across ages. General study points: Donor CMV status, an unknown factor, possibly confounded changes in expanded clonotypes.

In terms of origin and age, donors were healthy Caucasian individuals from Russia aged roughly 6 to 100. For every donor, a draw yielded around 10 milliliters of peripheral blood. There were at least 6 micrograms of total RNA extracted from every sample. The CDR3 has 15 amino acids. V shed 2 bases, J shed 5 bases, and the junction held 6 bases outside the gene matches. The germline V gene encodes CDR1 KGHSH and CDR2 LQKENI. The TCR was taken from a man in his 70s in good health. V gene TRBV18 combines with J gene TRBJ1-2, with 9 bases lining up with TRBD1. The source material was blood. The CDR3 spells CASSPSQTGGYGYTF. For the CDR3, the DNA is TGTGCCAGCTCACCATCACAGACAGGGGGATATGGCTACACCTTC.